The sequence of this T cell receptor (beta chain) was determined in a study of blood T cells in healthy people across ages. This clonotype was observed a handful of times. Its antigen is unknown. For the second PCR, which ran for roughly 7 to 11 cycles, a sample-barcoded 5' primer and a J-beta primer mix were used. Every sample gave at least 2.5 million paired-end reads containing CDR3. TCRdb reprocessed the 5' RACE reads with MiXCR, giving one entry per CDR3 protein. Of 800,000 to 900,000 distinct CDR3 sequences in the sample, around 62% were seen once. Study conclusions and caveats: The study found more naive CD4+ cells and higher diversity in long-lived than aged donors.

The germline V gene has CDR1 DFQATT and CDR2 SNEGSKA (reference sequence). CDR3 length: 13 residues. V gave up 0 bases and J gave up 5 bases, with 10 bases separating them. Input material: blood. This chain connects TRBV20-1 to TRBJ1-2; no clear D. This TCR was recovered from a man under 40 in good health. Written as DNA, the CDR3 is TGCAGTGCTAGAGAGTCACCCTTTTATGGCTACACCTTC. As protein: CSARESPFYGYTF.